A selection of T cell receptor beta chains follows, all from one sample in a study of T cell responses to AZD1222 COVID-19 vaccine. Assay used: immunoSEQ multiplex PCR; TCRdb lists only in-frame clones, some missing. The sample holds 90,000 to 100,000 clones, approximately 90% seen once. Sequencing used peripheral blood, obtained on day 0 of AZD1222 vaccination. The receptor source for this set is an adult in good health. CDR3s include the opening cysteine and the closing phenylalanine or tryptophan. The D gene is left open where the match is weak. Clone sizes are given selectively: once, few, many, or a class where the clone is expanded.

V: TRBV5-5
J: TRBJ1-2
D: -
size: -
CDR3: CASSLWAANYGYTF
DNA: TGTGCCAGCAGCTTGTGGGCAGCTAACTATGGCTACACCTTC

V: TRBV4-3
J: TRBJ1-1
D: -
size: once
CDR3: CASSQLGVNTEAFF
DNA: TGCGCCAGCAGCCAACTAGGGGTGAACACTGAAGCTTTCTTT

V: TRBV5-5
J: TRBJ2-5
D: -
size: -
CDR3: CASSLPRGTLQETQYF
DNA: TGTGCCAGCAGCTTACCACGAGGGACACTACAAGAGACCCAGTACTTC

V: TRBV28
J: TRBJ1-5
D: -
size: -
CDR3: CASGPRGQPQHF
DNA: TGTGCCAGCGGGCCCCGGGGTCAGCCCCAGCATTTT

V: TRBV7-2
J: TRBJ1-2
D: -
size: -
CDR3: CASTSGLYGYTF
DNA: TGTGCCAGCACATCGGGACTCTATGGCTACACCTTC

V: TRBV9
J: TRBJ2-5
D: -
size: -
CDR3: CASSSGTLQETQYF
DNA: TGTGCCAGCAGCTCCGGGACTCTCCAAGAGACCCAGTACTTC

V: TRBV4-3
J: TRBJ1-1
D: -
size: -
CDR3: CASSQGLGVNTEAFF
DNA: TGCGCCAGCAGCCAGGGTTTGGGGGTGAACACTGAAGCTTTCTTT

V: TRBV19
J: TRBJ1-5
D: -
size: -
CDR3: CASRSPPGQPQHF
DNA: TGTGCCAGTAGGTCCCCCCCTGGACAGCCCCAGCATTTT

V: TRBV5-1
J: TRBJ1-2
D: TRBD1
size: once
CDR3: CASGTYNRGRHGYTF
DNA: TGCGCCAGCGGTACTTACAACAGGGGGCGTCACGGCTACACCTTC

V: TRBV5-1
J: TRBJ1-1
D: -
size: -
CDR3: CASSPTGENTEAFF
DNA: TGCGCCAGCAGCCCGACCGGAGAGAACACTGAAGCTTTCTTT

V: TRBV6-6
J: TRBJ2-5
D: -
size: -
CDR3: CASKGETQYF
DNA: TGTGCCAGCAAGGGAGAGACCCAGTACTTC

V: TRBV3-1/TRBV3-2
J: TRBJ2-2
D: -
size: -
CDR3: CASSPPGFNTGELFF
DNA: TGTGCCAGCAGCCCACCGGGATTTAACACCGGGGAGCTGTTTTTT

V: TRBV11-2
J: TRBJ1-2
D: TRBD1
size: -
CDR3: CASSITTGGGYGYTF
DNA: TGTGCCAGCAGCATCACCACAGGGGGCGGGTATGGCTACACCTTC

V: TRBV19
J: TRBJ1-2
D: -
size: -
CDR3: CASRSVGNNYGYTF
DNA: TGTGCCAGTAGATCGGTGGGAAATAACTATGGCTACACCTTC

V: TRBV2
J: TRBJ1-1
D: -
size: -
CDR3: CASRMFNTEAFF
DNA: TGTGCCAGCCGAATGTTCAACACTGAAGCTTTCTTT

V: TRBV10-3
J: TRBJ2-7
D: TRBD1
size: -
CDR3: CASLGQGSEQYF
DNA: TGTGCCAGCTTGGGACAGGGGAGCGAGCAGTACTTC

V: TRBV6-1
J: TRBJ1-5
D: TRBD1
size: -
CDR3: CASSDGQGSWNQPQHF
DNA: TGTGCCAGCAGTGACGGACAGGGAAGTTGGAATCAGCCCCAGCATTTT

V: TRBV2
J: TRBJ2-2
D: -
size: -
CDR3: CASSPDREPGELFF
DNA: TGTGCCAGCAGCCCGGACAGAGAACCCGGGGAGCTGTTTTTT

V: TRBV25-1
J: TRBJ2-3
D: -
size: -
CDR3: CASSPRRSSDTQYF
DNA: TGTGCCAGCAGTCCCCGGCGATCGTCGGATACGCAGTATTTT

V: TRBV12-3/TRBV12-4
J: TRBJ1-1
D: -
size: -
CDR3: CASSLQGNTEAFF
DNA: TGTGCCAGCAGTTTACAGGGAAACACTGAAGCTTTCTTT

V: TRBV7-2
J: TRBJ1-4
D: -
size: -
CDR3: CASSAASSTNEKLFF
DNA: TGTGCCAGCAGCGCCGCAAGCTCAACTAATGAAAAACTGTTTTTT

V: TRBV19
J: TRBJ1-2
D: TRBD1
size: few
CDR3: CASSPRDRLYGYTF
DNA: TGTGCCAGTAGTCCCCGGGACAGACTCTATGGCTACACCTTC

V: TRBV18
J: TRBJ1-6
D: -
size: once
CDR3: CASSPRPPVRDSPLHF
DNA: TGTGCCAGCTCACCGAGGCCGCCCGTGAGGGATTCACCCCTCCACTTT

V: TRBV4-3
J: TRBJ1-2
D: -
size: once
CDR3: CASSQVLGDYGYTF
DNA: TGCGCCAGCAGCCAAGTTCTGGGCGACTATGGCTACACCTTC

V: TRBV9
J: TRBJ1-3
D: -
size: -
CDR3: CASSVGGGFSSGNTIYF
DNA: TGTGCCAGCAGCGTAGGGGGAGGGTTTTCCTCTGGAAACACCATATATTTT

V: TRBV29-1
J: TRBJ1-1
D: TRBD1
size: -
CDR3: CSVLGTGGTEAFF
DNA: TGCAGCGTTTTGGGGACAGGGGGCACTGAAGCTTTCTTT

V: TRBV5-6
J: TRBJ2-7
D: -
size: -
CDR3: CASSLGTVPTREQYF
DNA: TGTGCCAGCAGCTTGGGGACAGTACCTACGAGGGAGCAGTACTTC

V: TRBV19
J: TRBJ2-3
D: -
size: -
CDR3: CASSIPPVDTQYF
DNA: TGTGCCAGTAGTATCCCCCCGGTAGATACGCAGTATTTT

V: TRBV10-3
J: TRBJ2-5
D: TRBD2
size: -
CDR3: CAISEPGGGQETQYF
DNA: TGTGCCATCAGTGAGCCCGGGGGGGGCCAAGAGACCCAGTACTTC

V: TRBV7-3
J: TRBJ2-1
D: TRBD2
size: -
CDR3: CASSKRLAPDEQFF
DNA: TGTGCCAGCAGCAAGAGACTAGCCCCCGATGAGCAGTTCTTC

V: TRBV28
J: TRBJ2-7
D: TRBD1
size: -
CDR3: CASSPRGTASSYEQYF
DNA: TGTGCCAGCAGCCCAAGAGGGACAGCTAGCTCCTACGAGCAGTACTTC

V: TRBV7-9
J: TRBJ2-3
D: -
size: -
CDR3: CASSLGSTDTQYF
DNA: TGTGCCAGCAGCTTGGGAAGCACAGATACGCAGTATTTT

V: TRBV7-9
J: TRBJ1-1
D: -
size: -
CDR3: CASSQTRNTEAFF
DNA: TGTGCCAGCAGCCAAACACGGAACACTGAAGCTTTCTTT

V: TRBV29-1
J: TRBJ1-3
D: -
size: -
CDR3: CSVIPGASGNTIYF
DNA: TGCAGCGTGATACCAGGGGCATCTGGAAACACCATATATTTT

V: TRBV9
J: TRBJ2-3
D: TRBD2
size: -
CDR3: CASSQAGGLDTQYF
DNA: TGTGCCAGCAGCCAAGCGGGGGGGCTTGATACGCAGTATTTT

V: TRBV3-1/TRBV3-2
J: TRBJ2-2
D: TRBD2
size: -
CDR3: CASILAGTGELFF
DNA: TGTGCCAGCATTTTAGCGGGGACCGGGGAGCTGTTTTTT

V: TRBV7-9
J: TRBJ1-4
D: -
size: -
CDR3: CASSPRGGRASHEKLFF
DNA: TGTGCCAGCAGCCCTAGGGGGGGAAGGGCCAGCCATGAAAAACTGTTTTTT

V: TRBV9
J: TRBJ2-1
D: -
size: -
CDR3: CASSARFSNEQFF
DNA: TGTGCCAGCAGCGCGAGGTTCAGCAATGAGCAGTTCTTC

V: TRBV7-3
J: TRBJ2-2
D: -
size: once
CDR3: CASSPVATGDTGELFF
DNA: TGTGCCAGCAGTCCCGTCGCGACCGGCGACACCGGGGAGCTGTTTTTT

V: TRBV7-8
J: TRBJ1-5
D: -
size: -
CDR3: CASSLKRWAQSNNQPQHF
DNA: TGTGCCAGCAGCCTAAAGAGATGGGCGCAGAGCAACAATCAGCCCCAGCATTTT

V: TRBV9
J: TRBJ1-2
D: -
size: -
CDR3: CASSVGPDNTGYTF
DNA: TGTGCCAGCAGCGTAGGCCCTGACAATACCGGCTACACCTTC

V: TRBV5-1
J: TRBJ1-2
D: -
size: -
CDR3: CASSLGQAINYGYTF
DNA: TGCGCCAGCAGCTTGGGGCAGGCGATTAACTATGGCTACACCTTC

V: TRBV21-1
J: TRBJ1-5
D: -
size: -
CDR3: CASSKALGKRDGNQPQHF
DNA: TGTGCCAGCAGCAAAGCGCTGGGCAAACGAGATGGCAATCAGCCCCAGCATTTT

V: TRBV5-1
J: TRBJ1-3
D: -
size: -
CDR3: CASSYDMASGNTIYF
DNA: TGCGCCAGCAGCTACGACATGGCCTCTGGAAACACCATATATTTT

V: TRBV5-1
J: TRBJ2-7
D: -
size: -
CDR3: CASSLGQLYEQYF
DNA: TGCGCCAGCAGCTTGGGACAACTCTACGAGCAGTACTTC

V: TRBV4-2
J: TRBJ2-5
D: TRBD2
size: few
CDR3: CASSQSGTSGKETQYF
DNA: TGTGCCAGCAGCCAGTCCGGGACTAGCGGGAAAGAGACCCAGTACTTC

V: TRBV7-3
J: TRBJ2-1
D: -
size: -
CDR3: CASSKDGDGEQFF
DNA: TGTGCCAGCAGCAAGGACGGGGACGGTGAGCAGTTCTTC

V: TRBV6-6
J: TRBJ2-5
D: -
size: -
CDR3: CASRTVQETQYF
DNA: TGTGCCAGCAGGACAGTACAAGAGACCCAGTACTTC